Listed below are T cell receptor beta chains from one sample, sequenced in a study of control samples from healthy donors and cancer patients. Sequencing used immunoSEQ multiplex PCR; TCRdb keeps in-frame clones, though not all of them. This sample has some 74,000 clones, with about 94% found just once. Source material: blood. The receptors were sampled from a woman in her 30s in good health. Both conserved end residues are part of each CDR3. Fields, in order: V gene, J gene, D gene, clone size, CDR3 DNA, CDR3 protein. The D gene is left open where the match is weak. Only part of the rows carry a size: once, few, many, or a class if the clone is expanded.

TRBV5-1	TRBJ1-2	-	once	TGCGCCAGCAGCTTGGGGAACGTGGACTATGGCTACACCTTC	CASSLGNVDYGYTF
TRBV2	TRBJ1-6	-	-	TGTGCCAGCAAAGAGGGAGACTCCTATAATTCACCCCTCCACTTT	CASKEGDSYNSPLHF
TRBV2	TRBJ1-6	-	-	TGTGCCAGCAGTCGGCAGTCAAATTCTCCACGTAATTCACCCCTCCACTTT	CASSRQSNSPRNSPLHF
TRBV6-1	TRBJ1-2	-	-	TGTGCCAGCAGTGAACTATGGCAGGGCAAGAACTATGGCTACACCTTC	CASSELWQGKNYGYTF
TRBV19	TRBJ2-6	-	-	TGTGCCAGTAGTATAGGTAGAGTCTCTGGGGCCAACGTCCTGACTTTC	CASSIGRVSGANVLTF
TRBV7-9	TRBJ2-7	-	-	TGTGCCAGCTCATGGGGAATCTACGAGCAGTACTTC	CASSWGIYEQYF
TRBV4-1	TRBJ2-2	-	-	TGCGCCAGCAGCCATTCCGAGAACACCGGGGAGCTGTTTTTT	CASSHSENTGELFF
TRBV19	TRBJ1-1	-	-	TGTGCCAGTAGTCCACAGGTGCCAAACACTGAAGCTTTCTTT	CASSPQVPNTEAFF
TRBV3-1/TRBV3-2	TRBJ1-1	-	-	TGTGCCAGCAGCCAAGGCGTGGGCCGGGGCACTGAAGCTTTCTTT	CASSQGVGRGTEAFF
TRBV4-1	TRBJ2-3	-	-	TGCGCCAGCAGCCAAGATCGCCGAAGTTCTAGCACAGATACGCAGTATTTT	CASSQDRRSSSTDTQYF
TRBV6-5	TRBJ1-5	-	-	TGTGCCAGCACCGAAAGTCGTTATAGCAATCAGCCCCAGCATTTT	CASTESRYSNQPQHF
TRBV30	TRBJ1-2	-	-	TGTGCCTGGAGTGTACCTCGGACAGTCTCTAACTATGGCTACACCTTC	CAWSVPRTVSNYGYTF
TRBV28	TRBJ1-2	-	once	TGTGCCAGCAGCTCGCCAGGGACCGGGACTAGGTATGGCTACACCTTC	CASSSPGTGTRYGYTF
TRBV6-5	TRBJ1-3	-	-	TGTGCCAGCAGACGTGACAGCGACTCTGGAAACACCATATATTTT	CASRRDSDSGNTIYF
TRBV5-1	TRBJ1-1	TRBD1	-	TGCGCCAGCAGCTCGACAGGGACAACTGAAGCTTTCTTT	CASSSTGTTEAFF
TRBV5-4	TRBJ2-2	TRBD2	once	TGTGCCAGCAGCTTCGGCGGGGGGCCCTACGCCGGGGAGCTGTTTTTT	CASSFGGGPYAGELFF
TRBV7-2	TRBJ2-7	-	once	TGTGCCAGCAGCTTAGCGGGGGGAACCTACGAGCAGTACTTC	CASSLAGGTYEQYF
TRBV6-2/TRBV6-3	TRBJ1-2	-	once	TGTGCCAGCAGCCTCCAGCTGGAAAGGGTGGGCTACACCTTC	CASSLQLERVGYTF
TRBV10-1	TRBJ1-1	TRBD1	many	TGCGCCAGCAGTGGGGACAGGGACACTGAAGCTTTCTTT	CASSGDRDTEAFF
TRBV5-1	TRBJ2-3	TRBD1	-	TGCGCCAGCAGCTTGTCCGGGACAGGGCCAACAGATACGCAGTATTTT	CASSLSGTGPTDTQYF
TRBV6-5	TRBJ2-1	-	-	TGTGCCAGCAGTTACGGTCCGGGGGCGGATGAGCAGTTCTTC	CASSYGPGADEQFF
TRBV30	TRBJ1-4	-	-	TGTGCCTGGAGGCGCAGCGAAAAACTGTTTTTT	CAWRRSEKLFF
TRBV7-9	TRBJ2-7	-	-	TGTGCCAGCAGCCCTGCCACCGAGCAGTACTTC	CASSPATEQYF
TRBV5-5	TRBJ2-4	-	-	TGTGCCAGCAGCTTGGAGATACTTGGGGAAAACATTCAGTACTTC	CASSLEILGENIQYF
TRBV12-5	TRBJ2-5	-	-	TGTGCTAGTGGTCTCGTCGGGCCCCAGTACTTC	CASGLVGPQYF